This T cell receptor beta chain was captured by sequencing in a study of human T cells and chemical hapten exposure. Study-level findings and limits: There were significantly more large CDR3 similarity clusters among expanded TCRs than among controls.

The CDR3 runs to 16 residues. Germline V gene data show CDR1 as MNHEY and CDR2 as SVGAGI. V shed 0 bases and J 10 bases; nucleotides not matched to a gene: 4. From the RACE reads, TCRdb called clonotypes with MiXCR, one entry per CDR3 protein. The sample holds 200,000 to 300,000 distinct CDR3 sequences; more than 6.5% are singletons and the top ten take about 2.1%. As for this clonotype: The antigen is undetermined.

Time point noted: pre-sensitization, week 0. Treatment noted: therapeutic diphenylcyclopropenone sensitization with weekly scalp DPC. The source was whole blood, collected in connection with sensitization to the hapten diphenylcyclopropenone (DPC). This TCR was sampled from a woman in her forties with alopecia areata. Some clones in this sample may be carry-over from other donors' samples. The chain joins TRBV6-5 to TRBJ1-6; TRBD1 matches at 12 bases. The DNA for the CDR3 is TGTGCCAGCAGTTACTCGCGGGACAGGGGGCGATCACCCCTCCACTTT. Residues: CASSYSRDRGRSPLHF.